This T cell receptor beta chain was identified in a study of shared clonotypes between healthy human individuals. Replicate PCRs for sorted subsets used around 200 ng DNA; this equaled about 30,000 T cell genomes. Produced via immunoSEQ multiplex PCR; TCRdb's table is partial and in-frame only. The data show about 530,000 clones, with 90% to 96% seen just once and about 0.057% held by the top ten. The CDR3 runs to 16 residues. This clone was seen a single time. The receptor was derived from a woman younger than 45 in good health. Input material: naive CD4+ T cells sorted from blood. The subset denotes: CD45RA+ positively selected. This chain uses TRBV21-1 with TRBJ2-2; the table's D gene call, TRBD2, was not cross checked with the DNA. TRBV21-1 is annotated as a pseudogene. The CDR3 spells CASRGRSGANTGELFF. CDR3 DNA sequence: TGTGCCAGCAGGGGCCGTAGCGGGGCGAACACCGGGGAGCTGTTTTTT.